This T cell receptor beta chain was obtained from a study of T cells after yellow fever vaccination. Study findings and constraints: Within FACS-sorted repertoires, abundant clonotypes contaminating from the bulk population could be present. The study found a weaker secondary response that peaked faster, day 5 versus 15. The booster saw the reappearance of most primary-vaccination clones (nearly 98% CD4, 80% to 90% CD8).

5'RACE template switching generated TCR cDNA, adding a universal primer site and UMIs. TCRdb reanalysed the 5' RACE reads using MiXCR and keeps one entry per CDR3 protein. In the table there are about 63,000 distinct CDR3 sequences, 6.5% to 9% of which are singletons. This clonotype was observed many times. Its antigen is currently unknown. Trimming stripped 6 bases from V and 8 bases from J, with 13 bases between. CDR3 length: 12 amino acids. Sequences were derived from CD8+ T cells sorted from PBMCs, sampled 15 days after the yellow fever booster vaccination. The TCR was taken from a man aged 25 to 40 who received the YFV17D yellow fever vaccine. The chain couples TRBV12-3 or TRBV12-4 to TRBJ1-1; D remains unclear. Written as DNA, the CDR3 is TGTGCCAGCAGCGTGGCCTTTGGCGAAGCTTTCTTT. Amino acids: CASSVAFGEAFF.